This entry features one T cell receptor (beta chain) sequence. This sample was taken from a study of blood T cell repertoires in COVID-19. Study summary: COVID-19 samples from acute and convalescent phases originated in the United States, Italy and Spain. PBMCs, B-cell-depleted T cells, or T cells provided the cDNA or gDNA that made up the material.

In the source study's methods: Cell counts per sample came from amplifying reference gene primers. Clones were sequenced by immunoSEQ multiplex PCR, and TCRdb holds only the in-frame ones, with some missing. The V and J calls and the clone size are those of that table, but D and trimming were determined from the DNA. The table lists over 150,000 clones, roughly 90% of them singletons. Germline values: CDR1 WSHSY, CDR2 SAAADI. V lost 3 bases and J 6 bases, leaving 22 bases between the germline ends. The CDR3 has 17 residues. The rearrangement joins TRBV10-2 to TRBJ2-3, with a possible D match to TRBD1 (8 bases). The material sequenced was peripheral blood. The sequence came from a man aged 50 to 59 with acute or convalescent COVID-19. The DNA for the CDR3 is TGCGCCAGCAGTGAAAGGACAGGGACTATCTATCGGGATACGCAGTATTTT. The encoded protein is CASSERTGTIYRDTQYF.